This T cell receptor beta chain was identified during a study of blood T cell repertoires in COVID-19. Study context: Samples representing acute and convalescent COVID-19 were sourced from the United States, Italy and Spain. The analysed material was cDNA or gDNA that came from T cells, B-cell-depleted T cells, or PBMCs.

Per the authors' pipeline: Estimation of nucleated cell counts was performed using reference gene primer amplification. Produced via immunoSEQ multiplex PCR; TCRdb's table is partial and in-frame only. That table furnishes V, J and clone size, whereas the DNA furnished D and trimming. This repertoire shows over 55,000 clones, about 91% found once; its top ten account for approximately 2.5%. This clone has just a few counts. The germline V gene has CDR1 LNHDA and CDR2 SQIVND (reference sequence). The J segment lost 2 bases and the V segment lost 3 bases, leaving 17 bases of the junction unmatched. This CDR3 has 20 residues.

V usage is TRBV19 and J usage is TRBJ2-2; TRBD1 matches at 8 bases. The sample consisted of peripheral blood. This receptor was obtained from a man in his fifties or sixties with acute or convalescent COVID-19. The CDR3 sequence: CASSILQGQVGGANTGELFF. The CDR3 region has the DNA TGTGCCAGTAGTATTCTGCAGGGACAGGTTGGTGGAGCTAACACCGGGGAGCTGTTTTTT.